This T cell receptor beta chain appears in the sequencing data of a study of beta chain features in type 1 diabetes. Trimming took off 3 bases at V and 0 bases at J, with 13 bases between the two ends. The CDR3 is made up of 17 amino acids. In germline, CDR1 is SGHRS, CDR2 YFSETQ. The entirety of the isolated RNA underwent reverse transcription, so expressed TCRB transcripts were sequenced. The data were produced by immunoSEQ multiplex PCR, yet TCRdb's version contains in-frame clones alone and is incomplete. This sample has roughly 240,000 clones; 13% to 15% occur once, and the top ten carry about 0.027%.

The sequencing input was naive CD4+ T cells from blood. This chain connects TRBV5-1 to TRBJ2-6; D is possibly TRBD2 (7 bases). This TCR was sampled from a middle-aged woman in good health. CDR3 coding DNA: TGCGCCAGCAGCTCCCGGGGGGCCCTCTCTGGGGCCAACGTCCTGACTTTC. It codes for CASSSRGALSGANVLTF.